Below are 27 T cell receptor beta chains sequenced from a single sample in a study of T-cell reconstitution after alpha-beta-depleted transplantation in children (dated by TCRdb to the mid-2010s). The library was obtained by PCR. The sample was run on an Illumina HiSeq 2500. Molecular barcoding was employed in the preparation of TCR libraries, with unique molecular identifiers being used to normalize TCRbeta repertoire quantification. TCRdb trimmed public reads at Q25 via fastp, called clones via MiXCR and kept in-frame beta chains. CDR3 protein duplicates are merged, each entry listing the most common genes and DNA. The sample contains about 400,000 distinct CDR3 sequences, roughly 15% of them found a single time. 25% to 30% of the sample comes from the top ten. The treatment or condition tag for this specimen amounts to: allogeneic hematopoietic cell transplantation with graft depleted of TCRalphabeta T cells and CD19 B cells.

The source material was PBMCs, mostly from graft donor cells, sampled 360 days after TCRalphabeta/CD19-depleted stem cell transplant. Receptors originate from a boy less than two years old who had a stem cell transplant for Wiskott-Aldrich syndrome, so the T cells may come from the graft donor.

This clonotype was seen ten or more times. The chain couples TRBV24-1 to TRBJ2-1, with 9 bases that match TRBD1. The germline V gene encodes CDR1 KGHDR and CDR2 SFDVKD. The CDR3 has 17 residues. The junction had 12 bases not matched to a gene; V was cut back by 3 bases and J by 7 bases. CDR3 loop: CATSDVTGTGYGNEQFF. The CDR3 DNA reads as TGTGCCACCAGTGATGTCACCGGGACAGGGTATGGGAATGAGCAGTTCTTC.

There are a few counts of this clonotype. This sequence joins TRBV7-9 and TRBJ2-7; 8 bases match TRBD1. Losses at the gene ends were 3 bases for V and 6 bases for J; bases not matched to a gene: 7. The CDR3 has 14 amino acids. Per germline, CDR1 SEHNR and CDR2 FQNEAQ (reference sequence). The CDR3 here is CASSFRTGRSEQYF. In nucleotides, the CDR3 is TGTGCCAGCAGCTTTAGGACAGGGCGAAGCGAGCAGTACTTC.

The chain combines TRBV11-2 with TRBJ2-6; TRBD1 matches 8 bases. The length of the CDR3 is 19 residues. J gave up 8 bases and V 6 bases, and 21 bases lay outside the gene matches. CDR1 is SGHAT, CDR2 FQNNGV, per germline. The CDR3 reads CASRPRTGRIWLGPNVLTF. The DNA of the CDR3 is TGTGCCAGCAGACCTCGGACAGGGAGAATATGGCTCGGACCCAACGTCCTGACTTTC.

This chain uses TRBV10-3 with TRBJ2-2, with D maybe TRBD2 (6 bases). The ends were cut back, 6 bases at V and 6 bases at J, with 23 bases in the middle. The germline V gene has CDR1 ENHRY and CDR2 SYGVKD. The CDR3 length is 17 residues. The CDR3 sequence: CAISQGDLGVAAGELFF. The DNA for the CDR3 is TGTGCCATCAGCCAAGGGGACTTAGGTGTGGCAGCCGGGGAGCTGTTTTTT.

This clonotype showed up just once. Compared with germline, one end of the junction differs, possibly owing to a read error. The V call is TRBV2, the J call TRBJ2-1; 7 bases are shared with TRBD2. The germline CDR1 and CDR2 sequences are SNHLY and FYNNEI. This CDR3 region has 15 residues. The CDR3 spells CASSWRESSYNEQFF. In DNA form, the CDR3 reads TGTGCCAGCAGCTGGCGGGAGTCCTCCTATAATGAGCAGTTCTTC.

This clonotype was found a few times. This rearrangement joins TRBV6-5 to TRBJ2-7; D could derive from TRBD1 or TRBD2 (5 bases each). The CDR3 consists of 15 residues. V was cut by 6 bases and J by 7 bases, with 22 bases left in between. Per the germline V gene, CDR1 is MNHEY and CDR2 is SVGAGI. CDR3 sequence reads: CASSYPGASLEEQYF. DNA of the CDR3: TGTGCCAGCAGCTACCCCGGGGCCAGCCTGGAGGAGCAGTACTTC.

This clonotype was observed a few times. The chain has TRBV5-1 and TRBJ1-6; perhaps TRBD1 as D (6 bases). Trimming shortened V by 3 bases and J by 12 bases, and 16 bases separated the two germline ends. The CDR3 sequence is 14 residues long. The germline CDR1 and CDR2 sequences are SGHRS and YFSETQ. The CDR3 region has the DNA TGCGCCAGCAGCTCGACGGGTCTAGGGGGACCCCTCCACTTT. Translated: CASSSTGLGGPLHF.

This clonotype was observed once. The rearrangement joins TRBV28 to TRBJ2-7; TRBD2 is a possible D gene (6 bases). Germline V gene sequence: CDR1 MDHEN, CDR2 SYDVKM. Trimming left V 2 bases short and J 0 bases short, with 8 bases between. This CDR3 spans 14 amino acids. The CDR3 reads CASSLRESSYEQYF. CDR3 in DNA: TGTGCCAGCAGTTTACGGGAGAGCTCCTACGAGCAGTACTTC.

The V gene is TRBV6-1, the J gene TRBJ2-2, with TRBD2 matching over 8 bases. The J segment lost 8 bases and the V segment lost 6 bases, leaving 8 bases of the junction unmatched. In germline, CDR1 is MNHNS, CDR2 SASEGT. The CDR3 is made up of 14 amino acids. CDR3 loop: CASSTAGVPGELFF. CDR3 nucleotide sequence: TGTGCCAGCAGCACAGCGGGGGTCCCGGGGGAGCTGTTTTTT.

In its sample, this clonotype was seen a few times. The chain has TRBV21-1 and TRBJ2-7; TRBD2 was called by the table and not checked on the DNA. TRBV21-1 is a documented pseudogene. The CDR3 runs 9 residues. Here the CDR3 DNA reads TGTGCCAGCAGCACAGGACTAGCCTTC. Its translation is CASSTGLAF.

This chain connects TRBV11-3 to TRBJ2-1, with D unresolved. The CDR3 has 16 amino acids. Germline assignment: CDR1 SGHNT and CDR2 YENEEA. Deletions cut 0 bases from V and 5 bases from J, with 14 bases between. The CDR3 nucleotides read TGTGCCAGCAGCTTAGATCGTGTAGCAGCCCACAATGAGCAGTTCTTC. Amino acid sequence: CASSLDRVAAHNEQFF.

This clonotype has only a few counts. V and J are TRBV12-3 or TRBV12-4 and TRBJ2-7; 9 nucleotides line up with TRBD2. The CDR3 consists of 18 residues. Losses at the gene ends were 5 bases for V and 6 bases for J; bases not matched to a gene: 20. The CDR3 DNA follows: TGTGCCAGCAGTCATGGACTAGCGCCTCTTTCGGGGGGGGTCGAGCAGTACTTC. Translation gives CASSHGLAPLSGGVEQYF.

The CDR3 sequence: CASSPSPRLAAINEQFF. The DNA for the CDR3 is TGTGCCAGCAGCCCTAGCCCCCGGCTAGCGGCCATCAATGAGCAGTTCTTC. The chain uses TRBV11-2 and TRBJ2-1; 7 bases are a match to TRBD2. There are 17 residues in the CDR3. V was pared by 5 bases and J by 6 bases, with 16 bases of the junction left unmatched. Germline assignment: CDR1 SGHAT and CDR2 FQNNGV.

The sample holds a few counts of this clonotype. A read error may produce the germline difference seen at one junction end. V gene TRBV12-3 or TRBV12-4 combines with J gene TRBJ2-1, with 8 bases fitting TRBD2. The CDR3 sequence is 16 residues long. The chain's CDR3 is CASRLAGSASYNEQFF. CDR3 DNA sequence: TGTGCCAGCAGGTTAGCGGGGTCTGCCTCCTACAATGAGCAGTTCTTC.

The chain recombines TRBV7-2 with TRBJ2-3; D is possibly TRBD1 (5 bases). Trimming removed 6 bases at V and 1 base at J, with 14 bases between. The germline V gene has CDR1 SGHTA and CDR2 FQGNSA. The CDR3 sequence is 15 residues long. The CDR3 is CASRPQARGTDTQYF. The CDR3 DNA follows: TGTGCCAGCAGACCCCAGGCCAGGGGCACAGATACGCAGTATTTT.

This chain connects TRBV29-1 to TRBJ2-7, with D possibly TRBD2 on 5 matching bases. Trimming left V 4 bases short and J 3 bases short, with 13 bases between. This CDR3 is 13 amino acids long. Germline V gene sequence: CDR1 SQVTM, CDR2 ANQGSEA. The CDR3 DNA follows: TGCAGCGTTGGAGGGAAAGGGATCTACGAGCAGTACTTC. It yields the protein CSVGGKGIYEQYF.

The chain is built from TRBV28 and TRBJ2-5; a possible D gene is TRBD1 (6 bases). Germline values: CDR1 MDHEN, CDR2 SYDVKM. The CDR3 is 17 amino acids. The ends were cut back, 0 bases at V and 1 base at J, with 15 bases in the middle. Written as DNA, the CDR3 is TGTGCCAGCAGTTTATGGCCGCAGGGGTCCTTCCAAGAGACCCAGTACTTC. It translates to CASSLWPQGSFQETQYF.

In this sample, this clonotype turned up many times. This chain joins TRBV20-1 and TRBJ2-1, with D possibly TRBD2 on 6 matching bases. Per the germline V gene, CDR1 is DFQATT and CDR2 is SNEGSKA (reference sequence). Trimming removed 0 bases at V and 1 base at J, with 13 bases between. CDR3 length: 16 amino acids. This CDR3 is CSARDRYGSSYNEQFF. The CDR3 nucleotides read TGCAGTGCTAGAGATCGATACGGGAGTTCCTACAATGAGCAGTTCTTC.

The genes are TRBV5-6 and TRBJ2-7; D gene ambiguous. The CDR3 is made up of 14 amino acids. V was pared by 2 bases and J by 0 bases, with 9 bases between. Germline loops: CDR1 SGHDT, CDR2 YYEEEE. CDR3 DNA: TGTGCCAGCAGCTTCCGACACCACTCCTACGAGCAGTACTTC. It specifies CASSFRHHSYEQYF.

This rearrangement joins TRBV5-1 to TRBJ2-7; the D is unclear. The germline gives CDR1 SGHRS, CDR2 YFSETQ. Trimming shortened V by 0 bases and J by 0 bases, and 7 bases separated the two germline ends. The CDR3 has 14 residues. The DNA for the CDR3 is TGCGCCAGCAGCTTGGAAGTTTACTCCTACGAGCAGTACTTC. As protein: CASSLEVYSYEQYF.

This clonotype came up many times. This chain uses TRBV7-9 with TRBJ2-1; 9 positions match TRBD2. Trimming cost V 2 bases and J 6 bases; bases outside gene matches: 5. The CDR3 covers 15 residues. Germline CDR1 reads SEHNR; CDR2 reads FQNEAQ (reference sequence). The CDR3 is CASSLSGGRANEQFF. CDR3 DNA sequence: TGTGCCAGCAGCTTATCGGGCGGGAGGGCCAATGAGCAGTTCTTC.

This clonotype was observed a handful of times. The chain carries TRBV6-5 and TRBJ2-3, with TRBD2 as a possible D gene (6 bases). This CDR3 contains 15 residues. V was pared by 3 bases and J by 6 bases, with 16 bases between. Germline V gives CDR1 MNHEY, CDR2 SVGAGI. DNA of the CDR3: TGTGCCAGCAGTTATCCCCAACTAGCACTGGATACGCAGTATTTT. Its translation: CASSYPQLALDTQYF.

Ten or more counts support this clonotype. V gene TRBV2 combines with J gene TRBJ2-1; D is possibly TRBD1 (6 bases). The V gene lost 7 bases and the J gene lost 3 bases, with 10 bases spanning the gap. In germline, CDR1 is SNHLY, CDR2 FYNNEI. This CDR3 contains 13 residues. In DNA, the CDR3 is TGTGCCAGCAACAGGGACGGCTACAATGAGCAGTTCTTC. Its translation is CASNRDGYNEQFF.

This chain connects TRBV19 to TRBJ2-2; TRBD2 might be the D (6 bases). Trimming stripped 9 bases from V and 6 bases from J, with 20 bases between. CDR1 and CDR2 from the germline V gene are LNHDA and SQIVND (reference sequence). This CDR3 spans 15 amino acids. DNA for the CDR3: TGTGCCAGCCGCCGGGGGTTACCCCAAGCCGGGGAGCTGTTTTTT. This gives the protein CASRRGLPQAGELFF.

Only a few counts were recorded for this clonotype. The chain carries TRBV6-1 and TRBJ2-7; TRBD2 aligns across 10 bases. The CDR3 loop spans 16 amino acids. With V trimmed by 6 bases and J by 4 bases, 12 bases remained unmatched. Germline CDR1 reads MNHNS; CDR2 reads SASEGT. CDR3 residues: CASSDWGSGRRYEQYF. CDR3 DNA sequence: TGTGCCAGCAGCGACTGGGGTAGCGGGAGGAGATACGAGCAGTACTTC.

A few counts support this clonotype. The chain combines TRBV7-2 with TRBJ2-2; TRBD1 aligns across 12 bases. After removal of 4 bases from V and 6 bases from J, the junction contained 9 bases not matched to a gene. The CDR3 consists of 17 residues. In germline, CDR1 is SGHTA, CDR2 FQGNSA. The CDR3 reads CASSSRDRGLRAGELFF. The DNA for the CDR3 is TGTGCCAGCAGCTCCCGGGACAGGGGGCTAAGAGCCGGGGAGCTGTTTTTT. The full variable domain, its missing parts supplied by reference TRBV7-2 and TRBJ2-2, is GAGVSQSPSNKVTEKGKDVELRCDPISGHTALYWYRQSLGQGLEFLIYFQGNSAPDKSGLPSDRFSAERTGGSVSTLTIQRTQQEDSAVYLCASSSRDRGLRAGELFFGEGSRLTVL.

The rearrangement joins TRBV2 to TRBJ2-1; TRBD2 matches 13 bases. V was clipped by 6 bases and J by 7 bases; unmatched bases: 6. CDR1 is SNHLY, CDR2 FYNNEI, per germline. CDR3 length: 15 amino acids. This chain's CDR3 is CASRTPGLAGNEQFF. CDR3 sequence (DNA): TGTGCCAGCAGGACACCGGGACTAGCGGGGAATGAGCAGTTCTTC.